These 21 T cell receptor beta chains came from one sample sequenced in a study of CD4 and CD8 cells across lung adenocarcinoma regions. TCRdb re-analysed the PCR reads in MiXCR, keeping a single row per CDR3 protein. The sample lists fewer than 30,000 distinct CDR3 sequences; 50% to 55% were seen once. The sequenced sample was CD8+ T cells from the center of a lung tumor. Source of these receptors: a male donor with lung adenocarcinoma. The CD4 and CD8 labels of this study may be unreliable.

The gene calls are TRBV10-3 and TRBJ2-3; D is perhaps TRBD1 or TRBD2 (5 bases each). Germline V gene lookup returns CDR1 ENHRY and CDR2 SYGVKD. There are 17 residues in the CDR3. V was shortened by 11 bases and J by 12 bases, with 36 bases between the two germline ends. The CDR3 sequence: CASRALSGAGDQETQYF. Written as DNA, the CDR3 is TGTGCCTCCAGGGCGTTATCCGGGGCTGGTGACCAAGAGACCCAGTATTTT.

This clonotype was detected only once. Relative to the germline gene, one junction end is altered; a read error may explain this. The rearrangement uses TRBV6-1 and TRBJ2-4, with D perhaps matching TRBD1 (5 bases). The CDR3 contains 15 residues. CDR1 and CDR2 from the germline V gene are MNHNS and SASEGT. CDR3 DNA sequence: TGTGGCAGCGTCAAGGGGCGGTGGGCCAAAAACATTCAGTACTTC. It codes for CGSVKGRWAKNIQYF.

The rearrangement links TRBV27 to TRBJ2-3; a weak D match, TRBD2 (5 bases). This CDR3 comprises 14 residues. Per the germline V gene, CDR1 is MNHEY and CDR2 is SMNVEV (reference sequence). CDR3 region: CAGSALPGQDTQYF. In nucleotides, the CDR3 is TGTGCGGGGAGTGCCCTCCCGGGCCAAGATACGCAGTATTTT.

This clonotype has only a few counts. J is TRBJ2-3 and V is TRBV6-1; 13 positions agree with TRBD2. The CDR3 loop spans 15 amino acids. The ends lost 3 bases at V and 4 bases at J; junction bases unmatched: 1. CDR1 MNHNS and CDR2 SASEGT come from the germline V gene. CDR3 region: CASSETSGGPDTQYF. In DNA, the CDR3 is TGTGCCAGCAGTGAGACTAGCGGGGGGCCAGATACGCAGTATTTT.

This clonotype was counted ten times or more. This chain uses TRBV6-5 with TRBJ1-1; perhaps TRBD1 as D (5 bases). There are 13 residues in the CDR3. V lost 2 bases, J lost 1 base, and 5 bases lay in between. Germline V gene sequence: CDR1 MNHEY, CDR2 SVGAGI. Here the CDR3 reads CASSYGGNTEAFF. The CDR3 region has the DNA TGTGCCAGCAGTTACGGGGGGAACACTGAAGCTTTCTTT.

This rearrangement joins TRBV6-5 to TRBJ2-4; D is possibly TRBD2 (6 bases). The CDR3 has 16 residues. Trimming shortened V by 3 bases and J by 13 bases, and 25 bases separated the two germline ends. Looked up from germline, CDR1 is MNHEY and CDR2 is SVGAGI. In DNA form, the CDR3 reads TGTGCCAGCAGTTATCGGGGTGGCGGGGACCATAGCATCCAGTACTTC. It codes for CASSYRGGGDHSIQYF.

The chain combines TRBV22-1 with TRBJ1-4. TRBV22-1 is a pseudogene segment. The CDR3 is made up of 9 amino acids. This chain's CDR3 is CPGIGRAHF. The CDR3 DNA reads as TGTCCTGGGATCGGAAGAGCACACTTT.

This clonotype was counted ten times or more. CDR3 loop: CASMGLGSSYEQYF. The CDR3 bases are TGCGCCAGCATGGGTTTGGGAAGCTCCTACGAGCAGTACTTC. The chain recombines TRBV10-2 with TRBJ2-7; D not resolved. CDR3 size: 14 residues. The V gene lost 7 bases and the J gene lost 0 bases, with 13 bases spanning the gap. The germline V gene has CDR1 WSHSY and CDR2 SAAADI.

The chain combines TRBV15 with TRBJ2-3, with D possibly TRBD2 on 6 matching bases. Trimming pared 0 bases from V and 1 base from J, leaving 17 bases between. Germline assignment: CDR1 LNHNV and CDR2 YYDKDF (reference sequence). The CDR3 is 18 amino acids. CDR3 DNA sequence: TGTGCCACCAGCAGAGATAGGACTGGGAGGAGAGGCACAGATACGCAGTATTTT. Translating it yields CATSRDRTGRRGTDTQYF.

The CDR3 spells CASSFQRGQETQFF. CDR3 nucleotides: TGTGCCAGCAGCTTTCAGCGGGGGCAAGAGACCCAGTTCTTC. The chain uses TRBV7-2 and TRBJ2-1; 8 positions agree with TRBD2. The CDR3 runs 14 residues. V lost 3 bases, J lost 13 bases, and 11 bases stayed unmatched. From germline, CDR1 is SGHTA and CDR2 FQGNSA.

This sequence joins TRBV10-2 and TRBJ2-5; TRBD2 matches 8 bases. The trim removed 11 bases at V and 0 bases at J, leaving 8 bases unmatched. Germline CDR1 WSHSY, CDR2 SAAADI. There are 14 residues in the CDR3. DNA for the CDR3: TGCGCCGGCCGCGGGGGGTGTGACCAAGAGACCCAGTACTTC. Protein product: CAGRGGCDQETQYF.

This clonotype was recorded a few times. The chain links TRBV6-4 to TRBJ2-6; D not certain. The CDR3 runs to 14 residues. The germline V gene has CDR1 MRHNA and CDR2 SNTAGT. The V end was cut by 3 bases, the J end by 0 bases, with 3 bases between. The CDR3 DNA follows: TGTGCCAGCAGTGAATTCTCTGGGGCCAACGTCCTGACTTTC. It specifies CASSEFSGANVLTF.

This chain links TRBV6-1 with TRBJ2-3; either TRBD1 or TRBD2 may fit D (6 bases each). The DNA end lines up better with TRBJ2-7; the J call may be wrong. CDR1 is MNHNS, CDR2 SASEGT, per germline. The CDR3 is made up of 16 amino acids. The CDR3 reads CASGGPGGRVQDTQYF. DNA for the CDR3: TGTGCCAGCGGGGGGCCCGGGGGCCGGGTTCAAGATACGCAGTACTTC.

The V call is TRBV6-1, the J call TRBJ2-1; 7 bases map to TRBD1. Trimming removed 5 bases from V and 6 bases from J; junction bases left unmatched: 7. The CDR3 runs to 14 residues. CDR1 is MNHNS and CDR2 is SASEGT in the germline V gene. This CDR3 reads CASSPLTGINEQFF. CDR3 coding DNA: TGTGCCAGCAGTCCGCTGACAGGGATCAATGAGCAGTTCTTC.

This clonotype is labeled medium-sized. This rearrangement joins TRBV6-5 to TRBJ2-3; TRBD1 or TRBD2 may be the D gene (5 bases each). V gave up 7 bases and J gave up 5 bases, with 19 bases separating them. The CDR3 runs to 15 residues. Germline CDR1 reads MNHEY; CDR2 reads SVGAGI. The CDR3 here is CASIPERGRRDTQYF. DNA of the CDR3: TGTGCCAGCATTCCCGAGAGGGGCAGGAGAGATACGCAGTATTTT.

This clonotype was seen more than once but under ten times. The chain uses TRBV7-8 and TRBJ2-2; 8 positions match TRBD2. This CDR3 is 15 amino acids long. Germline values: CDR1 SGHVS, CDR2 FQNEAQ. V dropped 2 bases and J dropped 4; count of bases not matched to a gene: 3. CDR3 coding DNA: TGTGCCAGCAGCTTAACCCGGGGGGGCACCGGGGAGCTGTTTTTT. This sequence encodes CASSLTRGGTGELFF.

The chain has TRBV6-1 and TRBJ2-3, with D possibly matching TRBD2 (6 bases). The DNA end is more similar to TRBJ2-7, so the J call may be wrong. Germline V gives CDR1 MNHNS, CDR2 SASEGT. There are 16 residues in the CDR3. CDR3 sequence reads: CASSVAGPGVKNTQYF. CDR3 DNA: TGTGCCAGCAGTGTCGCGGGGCCGGGGGTCAAAAACACGCAGTACTTC.

Here the CDR3 reads CSARGPPRSRSDTQYF. The CDR3 region has the DNA TGCAGTGCTAGAGGGCCACCCCGAAGTCGGTCAGATACGCAGTATTTT. This chain connects TRBV20-1 to TRBJ2-3; D not certain. From germline, CDR1 is DFQATT and CDR2 SNEGSKA (reference sequence). Between the trimmed V and J ends, which lost 1 base and 4 bases, there was a span of 18 bases. The CDR3 consists of 16 residues.

J is TRBJ2-1 and V is TRBV30; 12 nucleotides agree with TRBD2. The germline V gene has CDR1 GTSNPN and CDR2 SVGIG (reference sequence). The ends lost 1 base at V and 6 bases at J; junction bases unmatched: 7. This CDR3 is built from 16 residues. The CDR3 DNA sequence: TGTGCCTGGAGTGCGCCCGGGACTAGCGGGCTCAATGAGCAGTTCTTC. It is translated as CAWSAPGTSGLNEQFF.

There are many counts of this clonotype. A much larger clone sits a single nucleotide away, making a read error possible. The chain links TRBV7-2 to TRBJ2-1; 10 nucleotides align to TRBD1. Trimming took 4 bases from V and 10 from J; bases not matched to a gene: 10. This CDR3 has 15 residues. Germline lookup yields CDR1 SGHTA and CDR2 FQGNSA. The CDR3 region is CASSSGQGNLVEQFF. The CDR3 region has the DNA TGTGCCAGCAGCTCGGGACAGGGGAATCTAGTCGAGCAGTTCTTC.

By proportion, this clonotype is medium-sized. The genes are TRBV6-1 and TRBJ2-7, with 7 bases aligning to TRBD1. This CDR3 contains 13 residues. J gave up 1 base and V 6 bases, and 3 bases lay outside the gene matches. Germline V lookup: CDR1 MNHNS, CDR2 SASEGT. CDR3: CASSATGSYEQYF. The DNA for the CDR3 is TGTGCCAGCAGCGCGACAGGGTCCTACGAGCAGTACTTC.